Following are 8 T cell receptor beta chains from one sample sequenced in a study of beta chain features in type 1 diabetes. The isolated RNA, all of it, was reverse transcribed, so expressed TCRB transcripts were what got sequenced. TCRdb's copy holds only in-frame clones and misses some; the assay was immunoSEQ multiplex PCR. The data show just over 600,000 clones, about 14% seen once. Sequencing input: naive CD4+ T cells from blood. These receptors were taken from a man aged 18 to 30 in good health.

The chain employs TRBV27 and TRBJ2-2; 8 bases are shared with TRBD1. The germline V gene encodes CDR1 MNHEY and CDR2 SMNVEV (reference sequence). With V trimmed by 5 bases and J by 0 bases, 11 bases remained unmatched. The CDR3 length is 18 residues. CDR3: CASSPRDRRLTNTGELFF. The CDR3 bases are TGTGCCAGCAGTCCCCGGGACAGGAGACTTACGAACACCGGGGAGCTGTTTTTT.

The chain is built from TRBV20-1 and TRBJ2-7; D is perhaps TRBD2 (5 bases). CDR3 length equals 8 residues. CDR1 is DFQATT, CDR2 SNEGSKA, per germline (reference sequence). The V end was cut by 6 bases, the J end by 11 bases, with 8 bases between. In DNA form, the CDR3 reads TGCAGTGCGCCCGGGGAGTACTTC. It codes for CSAPGEYF.

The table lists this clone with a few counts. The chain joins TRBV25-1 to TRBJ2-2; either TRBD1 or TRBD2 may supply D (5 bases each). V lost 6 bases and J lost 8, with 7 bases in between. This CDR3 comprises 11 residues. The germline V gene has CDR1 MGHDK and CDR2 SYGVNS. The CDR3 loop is CASRGVGELFF. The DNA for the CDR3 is TGTGCCAGCAGGGGGGTTGGGGAGCTGTTTTTT.

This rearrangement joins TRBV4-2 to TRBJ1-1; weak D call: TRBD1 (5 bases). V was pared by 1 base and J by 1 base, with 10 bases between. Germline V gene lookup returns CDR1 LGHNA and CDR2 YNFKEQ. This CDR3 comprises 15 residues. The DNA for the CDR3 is TGTGCCAGCAGCCAAGGGGGCACACCGAACACTGAAGCTTTCTTT. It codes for CASSQGGTPNTEAFF.

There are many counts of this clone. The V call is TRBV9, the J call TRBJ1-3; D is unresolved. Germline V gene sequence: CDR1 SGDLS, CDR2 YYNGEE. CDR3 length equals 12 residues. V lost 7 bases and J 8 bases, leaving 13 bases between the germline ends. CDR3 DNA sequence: TGTGCCAGCCTCGCCCCAAGGGACACCATATATTTT. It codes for CASLAPRDTIYF.

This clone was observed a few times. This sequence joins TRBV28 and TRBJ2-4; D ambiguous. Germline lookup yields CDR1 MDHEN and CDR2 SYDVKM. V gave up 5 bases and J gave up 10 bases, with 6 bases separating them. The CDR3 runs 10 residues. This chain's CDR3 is CASSEEIQYF. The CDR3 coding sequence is TGTGCCAGCAGTGAGGAGATTCAGTACTTC.

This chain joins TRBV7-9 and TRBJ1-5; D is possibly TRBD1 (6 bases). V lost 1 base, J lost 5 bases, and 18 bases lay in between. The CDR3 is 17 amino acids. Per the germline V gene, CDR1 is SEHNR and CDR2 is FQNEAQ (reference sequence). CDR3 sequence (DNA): TGTGCCAGCAGCTTAGTGCGCCTTAACAGGGATCATCAGCCCCAGCATTTT. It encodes CASSLVRLNRDHQPQHF.

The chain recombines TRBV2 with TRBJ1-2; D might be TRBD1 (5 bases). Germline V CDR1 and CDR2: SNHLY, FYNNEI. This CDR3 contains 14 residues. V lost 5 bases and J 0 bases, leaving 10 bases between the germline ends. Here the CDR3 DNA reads TGTGCCAGCAGTCGACAGTTTTCTAACTATGGCTACACCTTC. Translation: CASSRQFSNYGYTF.